Described below is a single T cell receptor (beta chain) sequence and its context. This entry is derived from a study of cytomegalovirus exposure and HLA in healthy donors. Overall study: There were about 86 million unique TCRs (from HLA-typed donors) in an early data release.

Researchers ran the PCR with 60 Vbeta and 13 Jbeta primers. The protocol was immunoSEQ multiplex PCR, while the TCRdb copy is restricted to in-frame clones and leaves out a portion. The sample contains about 140,000 clones, under 70% of which appear only once. The sequence was obtained from a woman aged 60 to 75 in good health and CMV-seronegative. Sequenced sample: PBMCs.

CDR3: CASTGQGASDTQYF. CDR3 in DNA: TGCGCCAGCACCGGGCAGGGGGCGTCAGATACGCAGTATTTT. The rearrangement joins TRBV5-1 to TRBJ2-3; 8 bases match TRBD1. CDR3 length: 14 amino acids. Germline V gene lookup returns CDR1 SGHRS and CDR2 YFSETQ. J was trimmed by 4 bases and V by 6 bases; bases with no gene match: 7.